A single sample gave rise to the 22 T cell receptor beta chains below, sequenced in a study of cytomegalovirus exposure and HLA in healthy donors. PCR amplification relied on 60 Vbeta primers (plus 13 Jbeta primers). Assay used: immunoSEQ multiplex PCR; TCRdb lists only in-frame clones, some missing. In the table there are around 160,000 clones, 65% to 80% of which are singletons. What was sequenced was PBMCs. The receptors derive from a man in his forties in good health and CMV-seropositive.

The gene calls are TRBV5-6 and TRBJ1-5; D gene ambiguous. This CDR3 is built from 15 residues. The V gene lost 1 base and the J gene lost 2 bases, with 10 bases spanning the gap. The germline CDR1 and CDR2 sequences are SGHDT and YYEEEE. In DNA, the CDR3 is TGTGCCAGCAGCTTGTTCGGGTCCGGCAATCAGCCCCAGCATTTT. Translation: CASSLFGSGNQPQHF. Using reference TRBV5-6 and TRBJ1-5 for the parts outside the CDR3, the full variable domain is DAGVTQSPTHLIKTRGQQVTLRCSPKSGHDTVSWYQQALGQGPQFIFQYYEEEERQRGNFPDRFSGHQFPNYSSELNVNALLLGDSALYLCASSLFGSGNQPQHFGDGTRLSIL.

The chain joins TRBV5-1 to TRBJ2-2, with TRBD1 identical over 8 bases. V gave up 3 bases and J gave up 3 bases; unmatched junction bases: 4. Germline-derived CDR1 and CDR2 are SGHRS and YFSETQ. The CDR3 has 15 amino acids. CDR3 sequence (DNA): TGCGCCAGCAGCTCGACAGGGGCCCACACCGGGGAGCTGTTTTTT. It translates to CASSSTGAHTGELFF.

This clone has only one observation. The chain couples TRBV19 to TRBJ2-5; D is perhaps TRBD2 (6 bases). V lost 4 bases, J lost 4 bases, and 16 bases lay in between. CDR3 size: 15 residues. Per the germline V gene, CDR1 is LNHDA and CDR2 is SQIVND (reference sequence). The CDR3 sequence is CASSKGRLASETQYF. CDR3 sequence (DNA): TGTGCCAGTAGTAAGGGTCGGCTAGCGTCAGAGACCCAGTACTTC.

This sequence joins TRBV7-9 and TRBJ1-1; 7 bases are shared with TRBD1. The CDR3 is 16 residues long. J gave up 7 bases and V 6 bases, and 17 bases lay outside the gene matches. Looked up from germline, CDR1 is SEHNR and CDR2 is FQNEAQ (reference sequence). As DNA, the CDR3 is TGTGCCAGCAGTTCCGACAGGGTGACCTTACTTCTTGAAGCTTTCTTT. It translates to CASSSDRVTLLLEAFF. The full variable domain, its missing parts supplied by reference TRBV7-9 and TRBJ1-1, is DTGVSQNPRHKITKRGQNVTFRCDPISEHNRLYWYRQTLGQGPEFLTYFQNEAQLEKSRLLSDRFSAERPKGSFSTLEIQRTEQGDSAMYLCASSSDRVTLLLEAFFGQGTRLTVV.

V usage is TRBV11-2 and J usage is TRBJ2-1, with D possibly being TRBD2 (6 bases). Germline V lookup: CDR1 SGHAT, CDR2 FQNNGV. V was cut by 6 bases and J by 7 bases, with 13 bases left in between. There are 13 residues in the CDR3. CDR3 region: CASRPGLGNEQFF. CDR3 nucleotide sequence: TGTGCCAGCAGGCCGGGACTCGGAAATGAGCAGTTCTTC.

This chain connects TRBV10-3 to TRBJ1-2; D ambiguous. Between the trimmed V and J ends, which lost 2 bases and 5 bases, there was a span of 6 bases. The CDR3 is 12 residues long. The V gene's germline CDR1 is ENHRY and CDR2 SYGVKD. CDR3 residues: CAISEGRYGYTF. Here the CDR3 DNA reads TGTGCCATCAGTGAGGGGCGTTATGGCTACACCTTC.

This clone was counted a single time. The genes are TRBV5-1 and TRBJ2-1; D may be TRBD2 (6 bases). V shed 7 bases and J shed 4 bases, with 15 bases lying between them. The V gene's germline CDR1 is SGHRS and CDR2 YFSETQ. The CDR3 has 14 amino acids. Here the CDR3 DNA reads TGCGCCAGCCGCCCGGGACTGGGTTACAATGAGCAGTTCTTC. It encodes CASRPGLGYNEQFF.

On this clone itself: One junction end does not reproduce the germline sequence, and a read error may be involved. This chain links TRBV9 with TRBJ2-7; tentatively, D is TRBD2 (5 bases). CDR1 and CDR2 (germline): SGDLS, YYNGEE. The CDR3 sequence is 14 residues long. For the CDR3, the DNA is TGTGTCAGCAGCGTAGAAGCGGATACCTACGAGCAGTACTTC. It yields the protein CVSSVEADTYEQYF.

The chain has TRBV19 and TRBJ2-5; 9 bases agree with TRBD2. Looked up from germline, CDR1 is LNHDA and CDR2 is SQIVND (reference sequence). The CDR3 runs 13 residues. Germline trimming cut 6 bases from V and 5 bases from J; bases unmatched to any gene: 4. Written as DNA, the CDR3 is TGTGCCAGTAGGGGACTAGCTGGGGAGACCCAGTACTTC. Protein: CASRGLAGETQYF.

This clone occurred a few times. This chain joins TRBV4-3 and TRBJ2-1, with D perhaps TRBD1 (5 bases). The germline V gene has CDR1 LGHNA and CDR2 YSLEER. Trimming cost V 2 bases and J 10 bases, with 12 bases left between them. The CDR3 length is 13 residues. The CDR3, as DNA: TGCGCCAGCAGCCAACCTCAGGGTGGGGAGCAGTTCTTC. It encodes CASSQPQGGEQFF.

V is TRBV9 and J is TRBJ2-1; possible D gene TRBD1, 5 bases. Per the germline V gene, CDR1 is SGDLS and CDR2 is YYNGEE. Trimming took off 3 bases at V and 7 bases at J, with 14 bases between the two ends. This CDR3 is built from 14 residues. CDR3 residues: CASSAPLRENEQFF. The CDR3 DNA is TGTGCCAGCAGCGCGCCTCTCAGGGAAAATGAGCAGTTCTTC.

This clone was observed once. CDR3 DNA sequence: TGTGCCACCAGCCGGGACTACTTGGATACGCAGTATTTT. Amino acid sequence: CATSRDYLDTQYF. This chain joins TRBV15 and TRBJ2-3; TRBD2 matches at 7 bases. The junction had 5 bases not matched to a gene; V was cut back by 5 bases and J by 6 bases. Germline V gives CDR1 LNHNV, CDR2 YYDKDF (reference sequence). The CDR3 is 13 residues long.

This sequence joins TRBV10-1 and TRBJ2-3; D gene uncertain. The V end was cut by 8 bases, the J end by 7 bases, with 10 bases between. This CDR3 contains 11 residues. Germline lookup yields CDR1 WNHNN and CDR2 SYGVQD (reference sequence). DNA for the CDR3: TGCGCCAGCGGTTACTTGTATACGCAGTATTTT. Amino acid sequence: CASGYLYTQYF.

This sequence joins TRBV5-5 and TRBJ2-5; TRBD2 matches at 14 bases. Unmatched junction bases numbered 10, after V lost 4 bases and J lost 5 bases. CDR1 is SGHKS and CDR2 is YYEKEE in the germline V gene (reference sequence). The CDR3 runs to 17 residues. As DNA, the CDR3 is TGTGCCAGCAGCCCACGACTAGCGGGAGGGCCGGAGGAGACCCAGTACTTC. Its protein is CASSPRLAGGPEETQYF.

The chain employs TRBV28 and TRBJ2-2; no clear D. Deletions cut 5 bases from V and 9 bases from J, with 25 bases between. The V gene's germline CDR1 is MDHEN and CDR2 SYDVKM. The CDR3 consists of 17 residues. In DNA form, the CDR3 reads TGTGCCAGCAGTCAACACTATGACTCAATGAGGTCCAGGGAGCTGTTTTTT. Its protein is CASSQHYDSMRSRELFF.

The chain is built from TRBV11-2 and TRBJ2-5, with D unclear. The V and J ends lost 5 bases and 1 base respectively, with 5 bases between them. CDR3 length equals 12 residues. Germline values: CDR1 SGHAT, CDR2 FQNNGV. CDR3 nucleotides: TGTGCCAGCAGCCCAGTCCAAGAGACCCAGTACTTC. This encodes CASSPVQETQYF.

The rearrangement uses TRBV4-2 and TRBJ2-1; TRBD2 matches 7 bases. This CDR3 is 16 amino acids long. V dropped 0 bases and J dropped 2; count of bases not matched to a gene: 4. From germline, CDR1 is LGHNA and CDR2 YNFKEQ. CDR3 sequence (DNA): TGTGCCAGCAGCCAAGATGAGAGCGGGACCTACAATGAGCAGTTCTTC. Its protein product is CASSQDESGTYNEQFF.

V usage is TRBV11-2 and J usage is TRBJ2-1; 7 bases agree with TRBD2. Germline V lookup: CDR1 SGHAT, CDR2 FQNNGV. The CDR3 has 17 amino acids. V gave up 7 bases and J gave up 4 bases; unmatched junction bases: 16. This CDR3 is CASTPRPSSGPYNEQFF. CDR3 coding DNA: TGTGCCAGCACCCCCCGGCCATCTAGCGGACCTTACAATGAGCAGTTCTTC. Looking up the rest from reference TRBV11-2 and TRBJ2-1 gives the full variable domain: EAGVAQSPRYKIIEKRQSVAFWCNPISGHATLYWYQQILGQGPKLLIQFQNNGVVDDSQLPKDRFSAERLKGVDSTLKIQPAKLEDSAVYLCASTPRPSSGPYNEQFFGPGTRLTVL.

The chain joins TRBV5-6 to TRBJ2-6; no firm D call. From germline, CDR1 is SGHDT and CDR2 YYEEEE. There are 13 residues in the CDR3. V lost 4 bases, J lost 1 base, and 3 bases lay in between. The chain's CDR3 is CASSQSGANVLTF. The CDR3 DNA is TGTGCCAGCAGCCAGTCTGGGGCCAACGTCCTGACTTTC. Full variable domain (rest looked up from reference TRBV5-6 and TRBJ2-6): DAGVTQSPTHLIKTRGQQVTLRCSPKSGHDTVSWYQQALGQGPQFIFQYYEEEERQRGNFPDRFSGHQFPNYSSELNVNALLLGDSALYLCASSQSGANVLTFGAGSRLTVL.

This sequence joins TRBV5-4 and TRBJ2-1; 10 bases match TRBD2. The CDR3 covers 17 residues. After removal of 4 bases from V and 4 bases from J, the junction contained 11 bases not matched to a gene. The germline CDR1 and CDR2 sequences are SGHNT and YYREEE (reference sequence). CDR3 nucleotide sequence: TGTGCCAGCAGCCCCCGCGCTAGCGGGAGTGAGTACAATGAGCAGTTCTTC. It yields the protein CASSPRASGSEYNEQFF.

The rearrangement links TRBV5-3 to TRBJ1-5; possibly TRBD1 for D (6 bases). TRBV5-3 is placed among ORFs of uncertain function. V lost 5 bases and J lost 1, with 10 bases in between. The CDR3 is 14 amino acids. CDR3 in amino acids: CARRSGVSNQPQHF. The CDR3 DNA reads TGTGCCAGAAGGTCAGGGGTGAGCAATCAGCCCCAGCATTTT.

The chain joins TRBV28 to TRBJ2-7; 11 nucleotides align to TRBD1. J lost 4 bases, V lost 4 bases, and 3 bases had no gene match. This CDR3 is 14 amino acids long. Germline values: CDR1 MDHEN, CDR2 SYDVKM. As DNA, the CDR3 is TGTGCCAGCAGTTCGGGGACAGGGGGATACGAGCAGTACTTC. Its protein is CASSSGTGGYEQYF.